The present entry profiles one TCR beta chain with its context. Its specificity is not known. Trimming took 1 base from V and 8 from J, leaving 18 bases between them. The CDR3 contains 16 residues. Germline V gives CDR1 SGHTA, CDR2 FQGNSA. This entry comes from a study of blood T cells in healthy people across ages. Study in general: Template switching recovered approximately one barcoded beta molecule for every two T cells. The study's findings and limits: It was the long-lived donors that had more naive CD4+ cells and higher diversity than aged donors.

Primers used in a second PCR of about 6 to 11 cycles were a sample-barcoded 5' primer and a J-beta primer mix. Each of the cDNA molecules was tagged by a template-switch adaptor with 12 random nucleotides. TCRdb reanalysed the 5' RACE reads using MiXCR and keeps one entry per CDR3 protein. The sample lists fewer than 1,000,000 distinct CDR3 sequences, 46% occurring once. Each of the donors had ten milliliters of peripheral blood drawn into EDTA-treated Vacutainer tubes. The chain uses TRBV7-2 and TRBJ2-1; possible D gene TRBD2, 6 bases. This TCR came from a man older than 75 in good health. The sequencing input was blood. The CDR3 DNA is TGTGCCAGCAGCTTAGAAGGTAGGAGGGCTGTGGATGAGCAGTTCTTC. This codes for CASSLEGRRAVDEQFF.